These 3 T cell receptor beta chains originate from one sample sequenced in a study of T cell responses to AZD1222 COVID-19 vaccine (dated by TCRdb to about 2021). The library was produced with the immunoSEQ multiplex PCR assay. TCRdb carries this immuneACCESS record with in-frame sequences only. Its versions omit some clonotypes, under half of them owing to an unresolved V gene in the studies checked, with the rest unexplained. In all, the sample holds around 130,000 clones, and 89% of those were seen once. Approximately 9.8% of the sample is in the top ten clones. The time point label, read with the paper, signifies: about 28 days (+/-7) after the second vaccine dose. The sample consisted of peripheral blood, taken 28 days after the second AZD1222 dose. The receptor set was obtained from an adult who received the AZD1222 COVID-19 vaccine.

This chain links TRBV30 with TRBJ1-6; no firm D call. The CDR3 is 13 residues long. Germline-derived CDR1 and CDR2 are GTSNPN and SVGIG (reference sequence). V lost 5 bases to trimming and J lost 6 bases, with 11 bases between them. CDR3 amino acids: CAWETAFNSPLHF. For the CDR3, the DNA is TGTGCCTGGGAAACAGCGTTTAATTCACCCCTCCACTTT.

The rearrangement links TRBV10-3 to TRBJ1-1, with 10 nucleotides matching TRBD1. Looked up from germline, CDR1 is ENHRY and CDR2 is SYGVKD. Unmatched junction bases numbered 14, after V lost 7 bases and J lost 6 bases. The CDR3 sequence is 16 residues long. CDR3 amino acids: CAITPGQGRLGAEAFF. In DNA, the CDR3 is TGTGCCATCACACCGGGACAGGGGCGTCTCGGGGCTGAAGCTTTCTTT.

This clone was seen more than once but under ten times. The gene calls are TRBV3-1 (or the pseudogene TRBV3-2) and TRBJ1-5; TRBD1 matches at 8 bases. With 4 bases clipped from V and 10 bases from J, the junction kept 24 bases outside the gene matches. Germline V gene data show CDR1 as LGHDT and CDR2 as YNNKEL (reference sequence). This CDR3 is 19 amino acids long. In DNA form, the CDR3 reads TGTGCCAGCAGCCCCGCCGGAGGCAGGGGGCTGTCTCGGAAAAAACCCCAGCATTTT. Protein sequence: CASSPAGGRGLSRKKPQHF.